Below are 31 T cell receptor beta chains sequenced from a single sample in a study of CD4 T cells in relation to SARS-CoV-2 and coronaviruses. Measured with immunoSEQ multiplex PCR; TCRdb has only the in-frame clones, and not every one. The repertoire holds 35,000 or so clones, 77% seen once, with 2.8% in the top ten. No antigen has been identified for these receptors. Sequencing was performed on memory CD4+ T cells from PBMCs, cultured in vitro. Receptors were obtained from an adult with COVID-19.

The V and J genes are TRBV5-6 and TRBJ2-1, with D hard to call. This CDR3 spans 11 amino acids. The germline V gene encodes CDR1 SGHDT and CDR2 YYEEEE. Trimming stripped 2 bases from V and 10 bases from J, with 7 bases between. The CDR3 sequence is CASSLSWEQFF. CDR3 DNA sequence: TGTGCCAGCAGCTTAAGTTGGGAGCAGTTCTTC.

The chain combines TRBV7-2 with TRBJ1-2; tentative D call: TRBD1 (5 bases). The CDR3 extends over 15 amino acids. Trimming removed 5 bases from V and 4 bases from J, with 17 bases in between. The germline gives CDR1 SGHTA, CDR2 FQGNSA. The CDR3 spells CASSPRAGLGYGYTF. Written as DNA, the CDR3 is TGTGCCAGCAGCCCCCGAGCAGGGTTGGGCTATGGCTACACCTTC.

The chain is built from TRBV25-1 and TRBJ2-7; no definite D call. The germline V gene encodes CDR1 MGHDK and CDR2 SYGVNS. This CDR3 comprises 14 residues. The germline V and J ends were trimmed by 1 base and 8 bases, with 15 bases remaining between them. DNA of the CDR3: TGTGCCAGCAGTGAATGGACGGACGAAGTAAAGCAGTACTTC. It is translated as CASSEWTDEVKQYF.

The chain has TRBV5-1 and TRBJ2-3, with 7 bases matching TRBD1. This CDR3 spans 13 amino acids. With 7 bases clipped from V and 1 base from J, the junction kept 3 bases outside the gene matches. CDR1 is SGHRS and CDR2 is YFSETQ in the germline V gene. As DNA, the CDR3 is TGCGCCAGCGGACAGGTACGCACAGATACGCAGTATTTT. This gives the protein CASGQVRTDTQYF.

This chain uses TRBV19 with TRBJ2-7, with TRBD2 matching 10 bases. V shed 3 bases and J 3 bases; nucleotides not matched to a gene: 8. This CDR3 region has 16 residues. The germline V gene encodes CDR1 LNHDA and CDR2 SQIVND (reference sequence). The CDR3 DNA reads as TGTGCCAGTAGTATTGGCTCTAGCGGGGGATACTACGAGCAGTACTTC. Amino acids: CASSIGSSGGYYEQYF.

The chain employs TRBV4-2 and TRBJ2-3; 16 bases fit TRBD2. From germline, CDR1 is LGHNA and CDR2 YNFKEQ. The CDR3 covers 17 residues. V gave up 4 bases and J gave up 6 bases; unmatched junction bases: 7. CDR3 amino acids: CASSRFGTSGRVDTQYF. The CDR3 DNA reads as TGTGCCAGCAGCCGCTTTGGGACTAGCGGGAGGGTCGATACGCAGTATTTT.

The chain recombines TRBV10-1 with TRBJ2-3, with D hard to call. In germline, CDR1 is WNHNN, CDR2 SYGVQD (reference sequence). The CDR3 is 11 amino acids. The ends were cut back, 8 bases at V and 4 bases at J, with 7 bases in the middle. The CDR3 sequence is CASPCADTQYF. CDR3 nucleotides: TGCGCCAGCCCCTGCGCAGATACGCAGTATTTT.

This clone has more than one count but fewer than ten. J is TRBJ2-7 and V is TRBV28, with unresolved D. Germline CDR1 reads MDHEN; CDR2 reads SYDVKM. This CDR3 is 13 amino acids long. The V end lost 2 bases, the J end lost 5 bases, and 10 bases lay between the germline ends. The CDR3 nucleotides are TGTGCCAGCAGTTTACGGGCTAGAAACGAGCAGTACTTC. Its translation: CASSLRARNEQYF.

This CDR3 is CASSSGQGSNSPLHF. The CDR3 DNA reads TGTGCCAGCAGCTCGGGACAGGGGTCTAATTCACCCCTCCACTTT. The chain is built from TRBV11-2 and TRBJ1-6, with 10 bases identical to TRBD1. CDR1 and CDR2 (germline): SGHAT, FQNNGV. The CDR3 covers 15 residues. Unmatched junction bases numbered 3, after V lost 4 bases and J lost 6 bases.

The genes are TRBV9 and TRBJ2-7; TRBD2 is a possible D gene (5 bases). The V gene lost 0 bases and the J gene lost 3 bases, with 10 bases spanning the gap. This CDR3 contains 14 residues. CDR1 and CDR2 (germline): SGDLS, YYNGEE. CDR3 DNA sequence: TGTGCCAGCAGCGTAGGGGATAGCGACTACGAGCAGTACTTC. Translation gives CASSVGDSDYEQYF.

This chain links TRBV4-2 with TRBJ1-5; D might be TRBD1 (5 bases). CDR1 LGHNA and CDR2 YNFKEQ come from the germline V gene. Trimming removed 1 base from V and 0 bases from J, with 16 bases in between. The CDR3 length is 18 residues. CDR3 protein: CASSQVQAGSSSNQPQHF. DNA of the CDR3: TGTGCCAGCAGCCAAGTCCAGGCAGGGAGCTCTAGCAATCAGCCCCAGCATTTT.

The gene calls are TRBV9 and TRBJ1-6, with 7 bases that match TRBD1. The CDR3 has 14 amino acids. The V gene end was trimmed by 4 bases and the J gene end by 10 bases; junction bases not matched to a gene: 8. Looked up from germline, CDR1 is SGDLS and CDR2 is YYNGEE. The DNA of the CDR3 is TGTGCCAGCAGCCAGACAGGGTTGGCATCACCCCTCCACTTT. It specifies CASSQTGLASPLHF.

The V and J genes are TRBV5-1 and TRBJ2-5, with D possibly TRBD2 on 7 matching bases. CDR1 is SGHRS and CDR2 is YFSETQ in the germline V gene. V was pared by 4 bases and J by 5 bases, with 15 bases between. The CDR3 runs to 14 residues. CDR3 sequence (DNA): TGCGCCAGCAGCCCTGGGGGGGCTAGGGAGACCCAGTACTTC. It is translated as CASSPGGARETQYF.

This clone was recorded a few times. The gene calls are TRBV6-1 and TRBJ1-2; TRBD1 is a possible D gene (6 bases). V lost 2 bases to trimming and J lost 8 bases, with 12 bases between them. Germline V gene sequence: CDR1 MNHNS, CDR2 SASEGT. This CDR3 comprises 13 residues. In nucleotides, the CDR3 is TGTGCCAGCAGTGAACTTGGGGGGCGAGGCTACACCTTC. This sequence encodes CASSELGGRGYTF.

The V call is TRBV29-1, the J call TRBJ1-2, with 7 bases identical to TRBD1. Germline CDR1 and CDR2: SQVTM and ANQGSEA. Trimming took 3 bases from V and 3 from J; bases not matched to a gene: 4. CDR3 length equals 13 residues. CDR3 protein: CSVDEGQYYGYTF. In nucleotides, the CDR3 is TGCAGCGTTGATGAGGGACAGTACTATGGCTACACCTTC.

V usage is TRBV2 and J usage is TRBJ2-4; D is possibly TRBD2 (6 bases). CDR1 and CDR2 (germline): SNHLY, FYNNEI. The ends were cut back, 8 bases at V and 1 base at J, with 9 bases in the middle. The length of the CDR3 is 13 residues. CDR3 coding DNA: TGTGCCAGCGGGGGGACGGCCAAAAACATTCAGTACTTC. It is translated as CASGGTAKNIQYF.

The CDR3 DNA reads as TGTGCCAGCAGCTCCCGTAGCGGGAGGTCCAATGAGCAGTTCTTC. Its translation is CASSSRSGRSNEQFF. This chain links TRBV7-2 with TRBJ2-1, with TRBD2 identical over 10 bases. V lost 4 bases, J lost 6 bases, and 6 bases stayed unmatched. This CDR3 spans 15 amino acids. The germline gives CDR1 SGHTA, CDR2 FQGNSA. The full variable domain, its missing parts supplied by reference TRBV7-2 and TRBJ2-1, is GAGVSQSPSNKVTEKGKDVELRCDPISGHTALYWYRQSLGQGLEFLIYFQGNSAPDKSGLPSDRFSAERTGGSVSTLTIQRTQQEDSAVYLCASSSRSGRSNEQFFGPGTRLTVL.

The genes are TRBV30 and TRBJ1-5; no firm D call. This CDR3 has 12 amino acids. V was clipped by 0 bases and J by 11 bases, with 11 bases between them. The germline V gene has CDR1 GTSNPN and CDR2 SVGIG (reference sequence). CDR3 DNA sequence: TGTGCCTGGAGTGTCTCAGGCCTTTCCCAGCATTTT. Its protein is CAWSVSGLSQHF.

The chain is built from TRBV28 and TRBJ1-4, with TRBD1 matching over 7 bases. With V trimmed by 8 bases and J by 4 bases, 13 bases remained unmatched. The CDR3 runs 16 residues. Germline-derived CDR1 and CDR2 are MDHEN and SYDVKM. CDR3 protein: CASLEGQGENNEKLFF. CDR3 in DNA: TGTGCCAGCTTGGAGGGGCAGGGGGAAAATAATGAAAAACTGTTTTTT.

The V and J genes are TRBV24-1 and TRBJ2-1; 7 bases fit TRBD1. Per the germline V gene, CDR1 is KGHDR and CDR2 is SFDVKD. The CDR3 consists of 14 residues. Unmatched junction bases numbered 9, after V lost 4 bases and J lost 10 bases. CDR3: CATSDPTGTREQFF. CDR3 coding DNA: TGTGCCACCAGTGACCCGACAGGGACCCGAGAGCAGTTCTTC.

This clone was observed a few times. V is TRBV5-1 and J is TRBJ2-2, with D uncertain. The germline gives CDR1 SGHRS, CDR2 YFSETQ. V was pared by 0 bases and J by 6 bases, with 9 bases between. The CDR3 consists of 14 residues. CDR3 in DNA: TGCGCCAGCAGCTTGGAAGGCCTGGCCGGGGAGCTGTTTTTT. Protein sequence: CASSLEGLAGELFF.

The gene calls are TRBV7-8 and TRBJ2-5; 7 positions agree with TRBD1. Per the germline V gene, CDR1 is SGHVS and CDR2 is FQNEAQ. Losses at the gene ends were 5 bases for V and 3 bases for J; bases not matched to a gene: 6. The CDR3 has 14 residues. Written as DNA, the CDR3 is TGTGCCAGCAGCCACCCCAGGGGGAAAGAGACCCAGTACTTC. The encoded protein is CASSHPRGKETQYF.

This clone has just one count. V gene TRBV19 combines with J gene TRBJ1-1, with no clear D. Germline CDR1 reads LNHDA; CDR2 reads SQIVND (reference sequence). This CDR3 has 13 amino acids. Deletions cut 5 bases from V and 3 bases from J, with 10 bases between. The CDR3 loop reads CASSRYKDTEAFF. CDR3 coding DNA: TGTGCCAGTAGTCGATACAAGGACACTGAAGCTTTCTTT.

The V call is TRBV28, the J call TRBJ2-7; D unclear. There are 12 residues in the CDR3. The germline CDR1 and CDR2 sequences are MDHEN and SYDVKM. The V end lost 5 bases, the J end lost 0 bases, and 5 bases lay between the germline ends. The CDR3 reads CASSPSSYEQYF. CDR3 nucleotide sequence: TGTGCCAGCAGTCCAAGCTCCTACGAGCAGTACTTC.

This chain links TRBV4-3 with TRBJ2-1; D unresolved. From germline, CDR1 is LGHNA and CDR2 YSLEER. CDR3 size: 15 residues. V lost 4 bases to trimming and J lost 0 bases, with 10 bases between them. The CDR3: CASSLGHLSYNEQFF. In nucleotides, the CDR3 is TGCGCCAGCAGCCTTGGGCACCTCTCCTACAATGAGCAGTTCTTC.

This chain links TRBV4-1 with TRBJ2-7; TRBD2 matches 9 bases. This CDR3 has 17 amino acids. Germline V lookup: CDR1 MGHRA, CDR2 YSYEKL. J was trimmed by 6 bases and V by 1 base; bases with no gene match: 13. The CDR3 DNA sequence: TGCGCCAGCAGCCAAGGCCAGGGCGGGAGGGCCGGGTTCGAGCAGTACTTC. It specifies CASSQGQGGRAGFEQYF.

This chain links TRBV4-2 with TRBJ2-1; D gene uncertain. V dropped 7 bases and J dropped 8 bases, with 15 bases sitting between them. The CDR3 contains 13 residues. Germline CDR1 and CDR2: LGHNA and YNFKEQ. The CDR3 protein is CASNAPQADEQFF. The CDR3 nucleotides read TGTGCCAGCAATGCCCCGCAGGCCGATGAGCAGTTCTTC.

This clone was seen a handful of times. The chain carries TRBV29-1 and TRBJ2-7; 7 positions match TRBD1. The CDR3 spans 13 residues. Germline CDR1 and CDR2: SQVTM and ANQGSEA. V gave up 4 bases and J gave up 3 bases; unmatched junction bases: 6. The CDR3 here is CSVGPGQYYEQYF. In DNA, the CDR3 is TGCAGCGTTGGCCCGGGACAGTACTACGAGCAGTACTTC.

This chain joins TRBV4-3 and TRBJ2-1; 9 bases agree with TRBD2. The length of the CDR3 is 21 residues. CDR1 is LGHNA, CDR2 YSLEER, per germline. Losses at the gene ends were 4 bases for V and 0 bases for J; bases not matched to a gene: 19. CDR3 nucleotide sequence: TGCGCCAGCAGCCCCAGGGCGTCTAGCGGGAAATTTAGGGGCTCCTACAATGAGCAGTTCTTC. Protein: CASSPRASSGKFRGSYNEQFF.

The chain couples TRBV19 to TRBJ2-3; TRBD1 agrees at 8 bases. Trimming took 6 bases from V and 3 from J; bases not matched to a gene: 8. CDR1 is LNHDA and CDR2 is SQIVND in the germline V gene (reference sequence). There are 15 residues in the CDR3. Written as DNA, the CDR3 is TGTGCCAGTAGAACGACAGGGGTCCGGACAGATACGCAGTATTTT. Translated: CASRTTGVRTDTQYF.

The chain joins TRBV19 to TRBJ2-1; no firm D call. Trimming left V 7 bases short and J 0 bases short, with 10 bases between. CDR1 and CDR2 from the germline V gene are LNHDA and SQIVND (reference sequence). The CDR3 extends over 14 amino acids. The DNA of the CDR3 is TGTGCCAGTACGGCGGCGAGCTCCTACAATGAGCAGTTCTTC. Its protein is CASTAASSYNEQFF.